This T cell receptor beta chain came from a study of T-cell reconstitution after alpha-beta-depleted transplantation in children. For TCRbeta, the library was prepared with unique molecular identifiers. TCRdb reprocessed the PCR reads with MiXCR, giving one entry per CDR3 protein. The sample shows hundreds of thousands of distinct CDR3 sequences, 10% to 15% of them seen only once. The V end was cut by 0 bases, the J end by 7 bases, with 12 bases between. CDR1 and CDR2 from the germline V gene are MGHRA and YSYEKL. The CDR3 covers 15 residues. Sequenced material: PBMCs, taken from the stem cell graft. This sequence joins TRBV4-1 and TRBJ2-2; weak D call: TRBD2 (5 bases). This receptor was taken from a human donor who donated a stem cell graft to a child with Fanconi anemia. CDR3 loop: CASSQEMRAGGELFF. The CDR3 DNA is TGCGCCAGCAGCCAAGAAATGAGGGCAGGCGGGGAGCTGTTTTTT.